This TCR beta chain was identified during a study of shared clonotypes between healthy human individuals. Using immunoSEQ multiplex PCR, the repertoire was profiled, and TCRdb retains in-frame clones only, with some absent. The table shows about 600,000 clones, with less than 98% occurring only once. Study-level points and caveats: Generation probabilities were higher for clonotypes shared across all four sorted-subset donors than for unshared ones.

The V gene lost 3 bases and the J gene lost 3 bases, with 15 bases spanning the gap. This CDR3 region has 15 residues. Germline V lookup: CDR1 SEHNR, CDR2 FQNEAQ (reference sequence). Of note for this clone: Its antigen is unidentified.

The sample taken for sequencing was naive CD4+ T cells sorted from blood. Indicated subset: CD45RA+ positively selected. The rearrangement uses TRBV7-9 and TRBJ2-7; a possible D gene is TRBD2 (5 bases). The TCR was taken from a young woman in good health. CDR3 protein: CASSLIARTGYEQYF. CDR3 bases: TGTGCCAGCAGCTTGATCGCAAGGACTGGCTACGAGCAGTACTTC.